This T cell receptor (beta chain) comes out of a study of blood T cells in healthy people across ages. The study, taken as a whole, reports: PBMC samples, being unsorted, prevented any conclusive comparison of naive and antigen-experienced cells.

Every sample had a minimum of 6 million PBMCs isolated. For this clonotype: Antigen unknown.

Through a sample-barcoded 5' primer and a J-beta primer mix, a second PCR was run for roughly 7 to 11 cycles. A tag from a template-switch adaptor with 12 random nucleotides marked each cDNA molecule. MiXCR, run by TCRdb on the 5' RACE reads, gives a single entry per CDR3 protein. Counted here are roughly 1.9 million distinct CDR3 sequences, approximately 39% occurring once; the ten biggest clones make up roughly 24%. Germline V CDR1 and CDR2: DFQATT, SNEGSKA (reference sequence). The CDR3 sequence is 14 residues long. Trimming left V 1 base short and J 2 bases short, with 6 bases between. This chain joins TRBV20-1 and TRBJ2-6; D is uncertain. The sequence derives from a human donor in good health. Source material: blood. The CDR3 region has the DNA TGCAGTGCTAGAGGGCTAGCTGGGGCCAACGTCCTGACTTTC. Amino acid sequence: CSARGLAGANVLTF.